The entry below describes one T cell receptor beta chain. The data belong to a study of tumour-infiltrating T cells in Burkitt lymphoma. Study summary: Overall and progression-free survival were predicted by productive clonality.

The protocol was immunoSEQ multiplex PCR, while the TCRdb copy is restricted to in-frame clones and leaves out a portion. The sample records 15,000 to 20,000 clones, approximately 80% being singletons. Sequenced: tumor tissue. The origin of this receptor is a human donor with diffuse large B-cell lymphoma.

The DNA of the CDR3 is TGTGCCAGCAGCGGGTCGGACAGCTACTCCTACGAGCAGTACTTC. Amino acid sequence: CASSGSDSYSYEQYF. The genes are TRBV9 and TRBJ2-7, with a weak D call TRBD1 (6 bases). The V end lost 3 bases, the J end lost 0 bases, and 13 bases lay between the germline ends. This CDR3 comprises 15 residues. CDR1 is SGDLS, CDR2 YYNGEE, per germline. Together with reference TRBV9 and TRBJ2-7, the CDR3 gives the full variable domain: DSGVTQTPKHLITATGQRVTLRCSPRSGDLSVYWYQQSLDQGLQFLIQYYNGEERAKGNILERFSAQQFPDLHSELNLSSLELGDSALYFCASSGSDSYSYEQYFGPGTRLTVT.